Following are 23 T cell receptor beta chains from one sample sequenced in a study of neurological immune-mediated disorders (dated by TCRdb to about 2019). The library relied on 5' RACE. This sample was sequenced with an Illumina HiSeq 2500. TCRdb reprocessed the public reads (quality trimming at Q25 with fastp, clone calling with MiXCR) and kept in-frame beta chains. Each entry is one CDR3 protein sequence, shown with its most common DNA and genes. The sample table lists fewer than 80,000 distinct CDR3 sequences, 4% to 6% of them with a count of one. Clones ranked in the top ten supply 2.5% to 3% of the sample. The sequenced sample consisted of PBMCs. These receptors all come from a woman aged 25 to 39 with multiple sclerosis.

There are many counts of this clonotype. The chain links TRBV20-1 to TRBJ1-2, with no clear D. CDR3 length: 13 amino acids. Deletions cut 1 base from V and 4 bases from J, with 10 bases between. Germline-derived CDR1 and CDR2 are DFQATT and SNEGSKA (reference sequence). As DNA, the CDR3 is TGCAGTGCTAGAGTGGAGGGTGTCTATGGCTACACCTTC. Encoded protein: CSARVEGVYGYTF.

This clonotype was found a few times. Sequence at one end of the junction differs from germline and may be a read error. The CDR3 loop is CASSLRDQPQNF. The DNA of the CDR3 is TGTGCCAGCAGCTTGAGAGATCAGCCCCAGAATTTT. The chain uses TRBV5-6 and TRBJ1-5; D call uncertain. The CDR3 covers 12 residues. CDR1 and CDR2 from the germline V gene are SGHDT and YYEEEE.

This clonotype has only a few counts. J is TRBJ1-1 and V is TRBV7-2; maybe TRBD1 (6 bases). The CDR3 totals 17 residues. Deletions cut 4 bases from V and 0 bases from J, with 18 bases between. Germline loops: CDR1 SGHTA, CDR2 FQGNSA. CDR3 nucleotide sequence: TGTGCCAGCAGCTCACGGGGGGGCTCTTCATTGAACACTGAAGCTTTCTTT. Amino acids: CASSSRGGSSLNTEAFF.

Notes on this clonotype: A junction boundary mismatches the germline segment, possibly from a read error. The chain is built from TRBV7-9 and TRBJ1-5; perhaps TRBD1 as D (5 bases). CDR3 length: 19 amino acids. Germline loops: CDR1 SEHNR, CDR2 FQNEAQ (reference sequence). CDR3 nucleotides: TGTGCCAGCAGCCTCTTATTACCTACGGGGGAGCTGGGCAATCAGCCCCAGAATTTT. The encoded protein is CASSLLLPTGELGNQPQNF.

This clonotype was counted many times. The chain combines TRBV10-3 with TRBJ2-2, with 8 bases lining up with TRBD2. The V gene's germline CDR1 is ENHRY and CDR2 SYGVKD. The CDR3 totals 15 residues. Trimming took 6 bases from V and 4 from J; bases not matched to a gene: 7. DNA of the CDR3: TGTGCCATCAGCGAGACGGGGGGGTCCACCGGGGAGCTGTTTTTT. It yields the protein CAISETGGSTGELFF.

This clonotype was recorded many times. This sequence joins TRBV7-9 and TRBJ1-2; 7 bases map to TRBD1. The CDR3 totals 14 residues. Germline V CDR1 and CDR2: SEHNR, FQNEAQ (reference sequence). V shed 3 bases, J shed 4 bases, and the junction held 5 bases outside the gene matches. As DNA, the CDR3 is TGTGCCAGCAGCTTGATAGCAGGGGGCTATGGCTACACCTTC. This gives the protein CASSLIAGGYGYTF.

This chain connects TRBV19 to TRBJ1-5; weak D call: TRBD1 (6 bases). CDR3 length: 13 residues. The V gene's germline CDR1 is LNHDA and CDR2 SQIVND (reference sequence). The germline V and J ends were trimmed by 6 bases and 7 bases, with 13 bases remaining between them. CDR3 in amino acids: CASSPGGWQPQHF. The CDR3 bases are TGTGCCAGTAGCCCCGGGGGCTGGCAGCCCCAGCATTTT.

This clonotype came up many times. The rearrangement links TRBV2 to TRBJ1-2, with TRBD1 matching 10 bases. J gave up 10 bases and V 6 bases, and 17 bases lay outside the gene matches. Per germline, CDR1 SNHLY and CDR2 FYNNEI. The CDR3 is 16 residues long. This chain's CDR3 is CASRLWDRGNFDDYTF. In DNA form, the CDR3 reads TGTGCCAGCAGGCTGTGGGACAGGGGAAACTTTGACGACTACACCTTC.

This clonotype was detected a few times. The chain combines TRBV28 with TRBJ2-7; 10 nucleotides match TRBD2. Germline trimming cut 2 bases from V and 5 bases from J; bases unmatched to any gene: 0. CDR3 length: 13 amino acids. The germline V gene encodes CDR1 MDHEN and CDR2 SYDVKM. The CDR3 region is CASSLLAGDEQYF. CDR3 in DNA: TGTGCCAGCAGTTTACTAGCGGGGGACGAGCAGTACTTC. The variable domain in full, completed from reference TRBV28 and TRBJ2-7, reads DVKVTQSSRYLVKRTGEKVFLECVQDMDHENMFWYRQDPGLGLRLIYFSYDVKMKEKGDIPEGYSVSREKKERFSLILESASTNQTSMYLCASSLLAGDEQYFGPGTRLTVT.

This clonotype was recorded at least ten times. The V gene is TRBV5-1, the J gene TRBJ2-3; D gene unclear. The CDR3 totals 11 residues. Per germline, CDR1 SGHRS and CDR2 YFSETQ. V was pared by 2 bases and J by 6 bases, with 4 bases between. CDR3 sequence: CASSFGDTQYF. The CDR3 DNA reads TGCGCCAGCAGCTTTGGGGATACGCAGTATTTT.

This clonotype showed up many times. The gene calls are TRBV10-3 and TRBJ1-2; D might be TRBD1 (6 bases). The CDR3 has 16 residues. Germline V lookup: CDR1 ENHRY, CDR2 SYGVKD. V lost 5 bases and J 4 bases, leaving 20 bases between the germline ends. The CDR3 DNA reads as TGTGCCATCAGTAAGGGGGGACGGACCCTTGGCTATGGCTACACCTTC. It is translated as CAISKGGRTLGYGYTF.

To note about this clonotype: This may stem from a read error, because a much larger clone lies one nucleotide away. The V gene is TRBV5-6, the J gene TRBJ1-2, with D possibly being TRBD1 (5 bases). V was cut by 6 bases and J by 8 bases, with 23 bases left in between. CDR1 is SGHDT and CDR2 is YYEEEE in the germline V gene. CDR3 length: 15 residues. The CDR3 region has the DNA TGTGCCAGCACCTCTTCGGGGACTATTACGTTAGGCTACACCTTC. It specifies CASTSSGTITLGYTF.

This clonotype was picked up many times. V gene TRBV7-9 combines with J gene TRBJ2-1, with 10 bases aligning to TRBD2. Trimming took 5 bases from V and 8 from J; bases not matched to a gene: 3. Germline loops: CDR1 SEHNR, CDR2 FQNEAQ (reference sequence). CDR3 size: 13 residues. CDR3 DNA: TGTGCCAGCAGCCATAGCGGGGGGTATGAGCAGTTCTTC. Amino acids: CASSHSGGYEQFF.

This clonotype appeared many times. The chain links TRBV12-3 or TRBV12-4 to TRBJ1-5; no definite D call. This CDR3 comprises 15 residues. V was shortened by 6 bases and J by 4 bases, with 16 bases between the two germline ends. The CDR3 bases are TGTGCCAGCAGCTCCGGGTGGAATCGGAATCAGCCCCAGCATTTT. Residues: CASSSGWNRNQPQHF.

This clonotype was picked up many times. CDR3 DNA: TGTGCCAGCAGCTTTCCGGGGGTTAACACCGGGGAGCTGTTTTTT. This codes for CASSFPGVNTGELFF. V is TRBV12-3 or TRBV12-4 and J is TRBJ2-2; the D gene is possibly TRBD2 (6 bases). V dropped 6 bases and J dropped 2 bases, with 13 bases sitting between them. The CDR3 contains 15 residues.

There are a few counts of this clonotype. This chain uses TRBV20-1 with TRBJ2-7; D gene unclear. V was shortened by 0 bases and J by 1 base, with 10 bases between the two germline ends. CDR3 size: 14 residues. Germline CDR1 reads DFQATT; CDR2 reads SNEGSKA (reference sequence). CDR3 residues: CSARDFGGSYEQYF. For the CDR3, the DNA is TGCAGTGCTAGAGATTTCGGCGGATCCTACGAGCAGTACTTC.

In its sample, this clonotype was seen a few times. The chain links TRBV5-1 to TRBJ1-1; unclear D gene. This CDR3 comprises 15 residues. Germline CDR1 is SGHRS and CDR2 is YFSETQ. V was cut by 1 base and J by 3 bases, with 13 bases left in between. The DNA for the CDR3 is TGCGCCAGCAGCTTGCTGGCTACCTGGGACACTGAAGCTTTCTTT. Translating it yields CASSLLATWDTEAFF.

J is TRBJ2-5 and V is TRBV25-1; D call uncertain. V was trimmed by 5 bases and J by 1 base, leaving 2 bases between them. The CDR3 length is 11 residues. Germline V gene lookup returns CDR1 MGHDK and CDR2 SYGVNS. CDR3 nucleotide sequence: TGTGCCAGCAGTCGCCAAGAGACCCAGTACTTC. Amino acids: CASSRQETQYF.

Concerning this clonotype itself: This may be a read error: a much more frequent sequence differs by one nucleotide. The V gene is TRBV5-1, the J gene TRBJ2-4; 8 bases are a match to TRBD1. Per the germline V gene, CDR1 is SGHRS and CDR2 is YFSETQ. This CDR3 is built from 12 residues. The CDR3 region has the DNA TGCGCCAGCAGCCTGTCTGGACAGGGATGGTGCTTC. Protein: CASSLSGQGWCF.

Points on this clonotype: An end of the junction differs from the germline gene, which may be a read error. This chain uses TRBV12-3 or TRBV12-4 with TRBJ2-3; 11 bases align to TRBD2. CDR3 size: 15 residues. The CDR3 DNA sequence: TGTGCCAGCAGTCTAGCGGGGGGACGCACAGATACGCAGTATTTT. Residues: CASSLAGGRTDTQYF.

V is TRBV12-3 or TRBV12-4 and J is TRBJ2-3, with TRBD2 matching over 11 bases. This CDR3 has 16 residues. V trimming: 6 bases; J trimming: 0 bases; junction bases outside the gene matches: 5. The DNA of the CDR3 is TGTGCCAGCAGCCCGACTAGCGGGGCTAGCACAGATACGCAGTATTTT. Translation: CASSPTSGASTDTQYF.

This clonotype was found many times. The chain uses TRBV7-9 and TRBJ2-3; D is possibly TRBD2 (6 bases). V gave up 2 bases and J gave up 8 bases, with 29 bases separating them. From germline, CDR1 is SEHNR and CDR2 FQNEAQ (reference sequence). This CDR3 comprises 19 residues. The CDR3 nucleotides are TGTGCCAGCAGCTTATTAAGGCTAGCGATACCCCCCCTTGTTACTACGCAGTATTTT. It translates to CASSLLRLAIPPLVTTQYF.

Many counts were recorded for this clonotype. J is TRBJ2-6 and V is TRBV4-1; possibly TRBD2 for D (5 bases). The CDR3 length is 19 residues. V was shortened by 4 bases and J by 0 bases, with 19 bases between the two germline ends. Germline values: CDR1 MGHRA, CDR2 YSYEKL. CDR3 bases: TGCGCCAGCAGCCTGATTGGACTCCAGGAACCCTCTGGGGCCAACGTCCTGACTTTC. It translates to CASSLIGLQEPSGANVLTF.